This entry describes one T cell receptor (beta chain). TCRdb reanalyzed the 5' RACE reads and collapses them to one entry per CDR3 protein, without DNA. Its listing shows around 100,000 distinct CDR3 sequences. This specimen belongs to a study of T cells expressing NK-cell markers. On the study more broadly: HCMV seropositivity marked seven of the eight sequenced donors; one was seronegative.

The clonotype was recovered from a woman between 18 and 69 years old in good health. The sequenced sample consisted of blood T cells: a sorted CD56 or NKG2C T cell subset, CD4+ or CD8+ T cells, or bulk PBMC T cells (not recorded which).

CDR3 in amino acids: CASGLVRGQGQETQYF. The chain carries TRBV12-5 and TRBJ2-5; TCRdb's D call, TRBD1, is unchecked because there is no DNA. Germline values: CDR1 LGHNT, CDR2 FRNRAP. The CDR3 has 16 residues.